This T cell receptor (beta chain) was sequenced for a study of T cells in Graves' hyperthyroidism and ophthalmopathy. Findings of the study overall: Ophthalmopathy onset followed model prediction by a median around 6.9 months. Patients with ophthalmopathy were separated from those with stable hyperthyroidism by a 13 V-J model.

TCR beta CDR3 regions were amplified from RNA. First-round RT-PCR targeting the TCR CDR3 was performed with the HTBI primer set. A single record per CDR3 protein comes from TCRdb applying MiXCR to the multiplex PCR reads. The table shows tens of thousands of distinct CDR3 sequences, with approximately 48% occurring only once. About this clonotype: What it recognizes is unknown.

Unmatched junction bases numbered 8, after V lost 6 bases and J lost 4 bases. CDR1 is DFQATT, CDR2 SNEGSKA, per germline (reference sequence). CDR3 length: 14 residues. The study excluded patients with uncontrolled infection, other autoimmune disease, pregnancy or lactation. The rearrangement joins TRBV20-1 to TRBJ2-7; TRBD1 matches at 11 bases. The specimen was blood. The sequence was obtained from a woman between 45 and 65 years old with Graves' ophthalmopathy. CDR3 nucleotides: TGCAGTGCCGTTCCCGGGACAGGGGGATACGAGCAGTACTTC. Amino acids: CSAVPGTGGYEQYF.